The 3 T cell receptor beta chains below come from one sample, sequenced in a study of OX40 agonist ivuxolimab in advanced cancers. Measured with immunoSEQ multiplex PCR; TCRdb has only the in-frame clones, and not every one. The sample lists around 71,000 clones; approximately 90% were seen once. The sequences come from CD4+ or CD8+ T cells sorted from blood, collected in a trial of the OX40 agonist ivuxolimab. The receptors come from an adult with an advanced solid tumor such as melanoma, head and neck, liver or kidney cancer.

CDR3 nucleotides: TGTGCCACTGAGACCCGAAACACCGGGGAGCTGTTTTTT. Encoded protein: CATETRNTGELFF. The chain links TRBV19 to TRBJ2-2; unclear D gene. Between the trimmed V and J ends, which lost 10 bases and 2 bases, there was a span of 11 bases. The germline V gene has CDR1 LNHDA and CDR2 SQIVND (reference sequence). This CDR3 is built from 13 residues.

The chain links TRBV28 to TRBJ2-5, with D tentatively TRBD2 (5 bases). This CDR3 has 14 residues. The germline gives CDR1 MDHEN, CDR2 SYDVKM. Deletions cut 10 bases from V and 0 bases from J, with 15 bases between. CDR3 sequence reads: CAIRGLRYQETQYF. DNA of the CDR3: TGTGCCATTCGGGGATTGAGGTACCAAGAGACCCAGTACTTC.

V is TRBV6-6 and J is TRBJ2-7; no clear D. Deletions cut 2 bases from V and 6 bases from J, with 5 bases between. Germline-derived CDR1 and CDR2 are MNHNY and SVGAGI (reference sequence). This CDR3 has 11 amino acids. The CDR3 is CASSYEGEQYF. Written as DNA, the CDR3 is TGTGCCAGCAGTTACGAAGGCGAGCAGTACTTC.